A selection of T cell receptor beta chains follows, all from one sample in a study of beta chain features in type 1 diabetes. Assay: immunoSEQ multiplex PCR; the TCRdb copy retains only in-frame clones and omits some. Altogether hundreds of thousands of clones are present, 13% being singletons, with the ten largest covering 0.022%. Sample: naive CD4+ T cells from blood. The origin of the receptors is a man younger than 35 with type 1 diabetes. CDR3s include the opening cysteine and the closing phenylalanine or tryptophan. The order of the fields is V gene, D gene, J gene, clone size, CDR3 DNA, CDR3 protein. The D gene is left open where the match is weak. Rows give clone size only sometimes, using once, few, many, or a class for an expanded clone.

TRBV5-1,-,TRBJ2-7,-,TGCGCCAGCAAGGACGGAGTCTCCTACGAGCAGTACTTC,CASKDGVSYEQYF
TRBV6-1,-,TRBJ2-7,few,TGTGCCAGCGGAAACAGGGTCTCCTACGAGCAGTACTTC,CASGNRVSYEQYF
TRBV30,TRBD1,TRBJ1-1,-,TGTGCCTGGAGTCCTATTTACAGGGGGCGAGCGACTGAAGCTTTCTTT,CAWSPIYRGRATEAFF
TRBV9,-,TRBJ2-1,-,TGTGCCAGCAGCGTAGGCGGCGGCGAACCTTCCTACAATGAGCAGTTCTTC,CASSVGGGEPSYNEQFF
TRBV18,-,TRBJ1-5,-,TGTGCCAGCTCACCTGGGGGGCAGCCCCAGCATTTT,CASSPGGQPQHF
TRBV11-2,TRBD2,TRBJ2-1,few,TGTGCCAGCATCTTTAGCGGGGCTGATGAGCAGTTCTTC,CASIFSGADEQFF
TRBV2,TRBD1,TRBJ1-5,few,TGTGCCAGCAGTGAACCGGGACAGGGAAATCAGCCCCAGCATTTT,CASSEPGQGNQPQHF
TRBV30,-,TRBJ2-7,-,TGTGCCTGGAGTCCATGGCCCCGACCGAACCACGAGCAGTACTTC,CAWSPWPRPNHEQYF
TRBV6-6,-,TRBJ1-3,-,TGTGCCAGCAGTTACGGAGGCTCTGGAAACACCATATATTTT,CASSYGGSGNTIYF
TRBV11-2,TRBD1,TRBJ2-6,-,TGTGCCAGCAGCTTAGGCTCGCGGACAGGGTCTGGGGCCAACGTCCTGACTTTC,CASSLGSRTGSGANVLTF
TRBV14,-,TRBJ1-2,-,TGTGCCAGCAGCCTAGGGGCGGGTCCTGGCTACACCTTC,CASSLGAGPGYTF
TRBV5-1,-,TRBJ1-2,-,TGCGCCAGCAGCTTGGACGGGCAGGGTATTGATGGCTACACCTTC,CASSLDGQGIDGYTF
TRBV27,-,TRBJ1-1,-,TGTGCCAGCAGTTTGGAAGGGCGCGCTTTCTTT,CASSLEGRAFF
TRBV13,-,TRBJ2-7,few,TGTGCCAGCAGCTTAGGGGCGGCCGGGCAGTACTTC,CASSLGAAGQYF
TRBV4-1,-,TRBJ2-5,-,TGCGCCAGCAGCCAAGATCGGGACTCCTTATCACGGTACTTC,CASSQDRDSLSRYF
TRBV11-2,TRBD2,TRBJ2-5,few,TGTGCCAGCAGCTTAGGGCTAGCGGTCCAAGAGACCCAGTACTTC,CASSLGLAVQETQYF
TRBV27,-,TRBJ1-2,-,TGTGCCAGCAGTAGAGAACAGGGAAGGTCCTATGGCTACACCTTC,CASSREQGRSYGYTF
TRBV6-1,TRBD2,TRBJ2-1,-,TGTGCCATCACAGGACTAGCGGGTTACAATGAGCAGTTCTTC,CAITGLAGYNEQFF
TRBV15,TRBD1,TRBJ2-7,few,TGTGCCACCAGCCCCGGGACAGGGCCGTTCGAGCAGTACTTC,CATSPGTGPFEQYF
TRBV7-2,-,TRBJ1-2,-,TGTGCCAGCAGCTCCCTCGAGGTTCATGGCTACACCTTC,CASSSLEVHGYTF
TRBV30,TRBD1,TRBJ2-7,-,TGTGCCTGGAGTCGGGACAGGGGGGTCGAGCAGTACTTC,CAWSRDRGVEQYF
TRBV29-1,-,TRBJ1-5,-,TGCAGCGTTGGACAACTCAATCAGCCCCAGCATTTT,CSVGQLNQPQHF
TRBV6-5,-,TRBJ2-5,once,TGTGCCAGCAGTTACGGTGATGGGGCGCGGGAGACCCAGTACTTC,CASSYGDGARETQYF
TRBV5-1,-,TRBJ2-5,few,TGCGCCAGCAGCCCGGACCAAGAGACCCAGTACTTC,CASSPDQETQYF